This is a list of T cell receptor beta chains from one sample in a study of blood T cell repertoires in COVID-19. TCRdb keeps only in-frame clones here, not all; method: immunoSEQ multiplex PCR. Here the sample spans around 81,000 clones, almost 90% being singletons. Sequences were obtained from peripheral blood. These receptors were obtained from a woman over 75 with acute or convalescent COVID-19. Both conserved end residues are part of each CDR3. The D gene is left open where the match is weak. Size is stated for part of the rows, as once, few or many counts, or as a class when the clone is expanded.

clone size: NA
V gene: TRBV1
J gene: TRBJ2-7
D gene: NA
CDR3 DNA: TGCACCAGCAGGGGACTAAAGGCCGAGCAGTACTTC
CDR3 protein: CTSRGLKAEQYF

clone size: NA
V gene: TRBV30
J gene: TRBJ2-7
D gene: TRBD2
CDR3 DNA: TGTGCCTGGAGCGGGGGGGGCCTTGGGGCCTTCGAGCAGTACTTC
CDR3 protein: CAWSGGGLGAFEQYF

clone size: NA
V gene: TRBV7-9
J gene: TRBJ2-2
D gene: NA
CDR3 DNA: TGTGCCAGCAGCCACGTCCTAGGTAACACCGGGGAGCTGTTTTTT
CDR3 protein: CASSHVLGNTGELFF

clone size: NA
V gene: TRBV7-2
J gene: TRBJ2-4
D gene: NA
CDR3 DNA: TGTGCCAGCAATCCCGGGATCGCCAAAAACATTCAGTACTTC
CDR3 protein: CASNPGIAKNIQYF

clone size: once
V gene: TRBV3-1/TRBV3-2
J gene: TRBJ1-1
D gene: NA
CDR3 DNA: TGTGCCAGCAGCCAAGATCTCGCGAGAAACACTGAAGCTTTCTTT
CDR3 protein: CASSQDLARNTEAFF

clone size: NA
V gene: TRBV6-2/TRBV6-3
J gene: TRBJ2-5
D gene: NA
CDR3 DNA: TGTGCCAGCAGTTACTCCGTACTAGTTGAGACCCAGTACTTC
CDR3 protein: CASSYSVLVETQYF

clone size: NA
V gene: TRBV19
J gene: TRBJ2-1
D gene: TRBD2
CDR3 DNA: TGTGCCAGTAGTGCTGGCGGGAGAGTGAGGAGGGGCTCCTACAATGAGCAGTTCTTC
CDR3 protein: CASSAGGRVRRGSYNEQFF

clone size: NA
V gene: TRBV20-1
J gene: TRBJ2-7
D gene: TRBD1
CDR3 DNA: TGCAGTGCTAGTGGGGCAGGGGGTTCCATCTCGGGCGAGCAGTACTTC
CDR3 protein: CSASGAGGSISGEQYF

clone size: NA
V gene: TRBV29-1
J gene: TRBJ2-3
D gene: NA
CDR3 DNA: TGCAGCGTGGTCAGGGATATGCGGGATACGCAGTATTTT
CDR3 protein: CSVVRDMRDTQYF

clone size: NA
V gene: TRBV9
J gene: TRBJ1-3
D gene: NA
CDR3 DNA: TGTGCCAGCAGCGTAGGCGGACAGAGGTCTGGAAACACCATATATTTT
CDR3 protein: CASSVGGQRSGNTIYF

clone size: NA
V gene: TRBV7-9
J gene: TRBJ2-3
D gene: TRBD2
CDR3 DNA: TGTGCCAGCAGCTTAGCGGTAGCGGGAGGTACAGATACGCAGTATTTT
CDR3 protein: CASSLAVAGGTDTQYF

clone size: NA
V gene: TRBV19
J gene: TRBJ2-7
D gene: TRBD1
CDR3 DNA: TGTGCCAGTAGTACGGGACAGTTCTACGAGCAGTACTTC
CDR3 protein: CASSTGQFYEQYF

clone size: NA
V gene: TRBV7-9
J gene: TRBJ2-1
D gene: NA
CDR3 DNA: TGTGCCAGCAGCTTAGCCCAACAGGGCCCCTACAATGAGCAGTTCTTC
CDR3 protein: CASSLAQQGPYNEQFF

clone size: NA
V gene: TRBV2
J gene: TRBJ1-5
D gene: NA
CDR3 DNA: TGTGCCAGCAGTCCAGGGTTGAGTAGCAATCAGCCCCAGCATTTT
CDR3 protein: CASSPGLSSNQPQHF

clone size: NA
V gene: TRBV13
J gene: TRBJ2-1
D gene: NA
CDR3 DNA: TGTGCCAGCCTTAGGGGGAACAATGAGCAGTTCTTC
CDR3 protein: CASLRGNNEQFF

clone size: NA
V gene: TRBV6-6
J gene: TRBJ1-5
D gene: NA
CDR3 DNA: TGTGCCAGCAACTGGCAGTGGGGCCAGCCCCAGCATTTT
CDR3 protein: CASNWQWGQPQHF

clone size: NA
V gene: TRBV2
J gene: TRBJ1-6
D gene: NA
CDR3 DNA: TGTGCCAGCAGTGGCGGGGGGGTACAGCATTCACCCCTCCACTTT
CDR3 protein: CASSGGGVQHSPLHF

clone size: NA
V gene: TRBV20-1
J gene: TRBJ2-1
D gene: TRBD2
CDR3 DNA: TGCAGTGCTAGTACCCTAGTGGGGGGGACCTACAATGAGCAGTTCTTC
CDR3 protein: CSASTLVGGTYNEQFF

clone size: NA
V gene: TRBV6-5
J gene: TRBJ2-7
D gene: NA
CDR3 DNA: TGTGCCAGCAGTAACAACAGGGCCTACGAGCAGTACTTC
CDR3 protein: CASSNNRAYEQYF

clone size: once
V gene: TRBV9
J gene: TRBJ2-2
D gene: TRBD1
CDR3 DNA: TGTGCCAGCAGCGTAGGGAGGGACAGGGGAGCCGGGGAGCTGTTTTTT
CDR3 protein: CASSVGRDRGAGELFF

clone size: once
V gene: TRBV5-6
J gene: TRBJ1-2
D gene: NA
CDR3 DNA: TGTGCCAGCAGCTTGGCCAAGTTGGGGATACAGGGTTCGAACTATGGCTACACCTTC
CDR3 protein: CASSLAKLGIQGSNYGYTF

clone size: NA
V gene: TRBV29-1
J gene: TRBJ1-3
D gene: NA
CDR3 DNA: TGCACCGTCGGTTCTGGAAACACCATATATTTT
CDR3 protein: CTVGSGNTIYF